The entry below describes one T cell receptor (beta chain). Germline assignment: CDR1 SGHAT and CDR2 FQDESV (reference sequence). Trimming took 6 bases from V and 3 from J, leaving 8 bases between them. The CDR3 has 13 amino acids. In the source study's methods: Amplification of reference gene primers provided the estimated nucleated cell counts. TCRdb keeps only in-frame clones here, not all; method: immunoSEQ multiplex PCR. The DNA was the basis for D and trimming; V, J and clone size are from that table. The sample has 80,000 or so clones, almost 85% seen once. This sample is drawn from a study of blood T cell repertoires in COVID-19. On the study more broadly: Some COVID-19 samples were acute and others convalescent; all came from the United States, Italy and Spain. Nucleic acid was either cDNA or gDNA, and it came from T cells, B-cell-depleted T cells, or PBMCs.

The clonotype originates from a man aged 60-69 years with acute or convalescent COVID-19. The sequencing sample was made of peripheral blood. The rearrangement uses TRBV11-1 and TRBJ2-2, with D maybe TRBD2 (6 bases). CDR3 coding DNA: TGTGCCAGCAGGTGGGGGGACACCGGGGAGCTGTTTTTT. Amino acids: CASRWGDTGELFF. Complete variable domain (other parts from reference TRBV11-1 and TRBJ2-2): EAEVAQSPRYKITEKSQAVAFWCDPISGHATLYWYRQILGQGPELLVQFQDESVVDDSQLPKDRFSAERLKGVDSTLKIQPAELGDSAMYLCASRWGDTGELFFGEGSRLTVL.